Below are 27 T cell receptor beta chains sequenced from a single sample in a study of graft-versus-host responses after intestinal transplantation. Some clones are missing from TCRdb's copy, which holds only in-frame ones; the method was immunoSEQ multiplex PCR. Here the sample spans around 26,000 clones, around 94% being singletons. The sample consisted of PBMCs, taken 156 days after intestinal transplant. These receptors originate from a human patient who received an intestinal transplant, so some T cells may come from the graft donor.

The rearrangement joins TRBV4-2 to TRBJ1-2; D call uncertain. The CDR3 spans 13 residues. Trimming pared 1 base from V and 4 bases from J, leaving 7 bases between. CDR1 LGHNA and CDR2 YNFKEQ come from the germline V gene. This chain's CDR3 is CASSQVSSYGYTF. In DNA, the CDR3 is TGTGCCAGCAGCCAAGTATCCAGCTATGGCTACACCTTC.

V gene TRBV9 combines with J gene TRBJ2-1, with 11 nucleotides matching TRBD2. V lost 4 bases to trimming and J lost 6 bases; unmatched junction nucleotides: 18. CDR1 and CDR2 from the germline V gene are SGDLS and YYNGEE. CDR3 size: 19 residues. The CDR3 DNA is TGTGCCAGCAGCCCCCGTGCTAGCGGGGGGCTTCCTCGTGTCAATGAGCAGTTCTTC. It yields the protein CASSPRASGGLPRVNEQFF.

Here the CDR3 DNA reads TGTGCCTGGACCCGGACCTCGGGGGAGACCCAGTACTTC. It is translated as CAWTRTSGETQYF. This chain uses TRBV30 with TRBJ2-5, with D perhaps matching TRBD2 (5 bases). In germline, CDR1 is GTSNPN, CDR2 SVGIG (reference sequence). Trimming cost V 4 bases and J 5 bases, with 14 bases left between them. The length of the CDR3 is 13 residues.

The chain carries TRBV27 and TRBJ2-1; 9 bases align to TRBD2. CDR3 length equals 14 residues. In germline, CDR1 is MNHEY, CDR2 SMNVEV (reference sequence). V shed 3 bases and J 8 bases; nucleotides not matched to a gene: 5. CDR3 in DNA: TGTGCCAGCAGTTTGTCTAGCGGGATCGATGAGCAGTTCTTC. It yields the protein CASSLSSGIDEQFF.

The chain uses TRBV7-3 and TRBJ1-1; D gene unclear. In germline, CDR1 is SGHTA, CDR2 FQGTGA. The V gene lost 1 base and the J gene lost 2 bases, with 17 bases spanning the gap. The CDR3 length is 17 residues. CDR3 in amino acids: CASSLNRITRDNTEAFF. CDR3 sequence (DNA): TGTGCCAGCAGCTTAAACCGAATCACGAGGGATAACACTGAAGCTTTCTTT.

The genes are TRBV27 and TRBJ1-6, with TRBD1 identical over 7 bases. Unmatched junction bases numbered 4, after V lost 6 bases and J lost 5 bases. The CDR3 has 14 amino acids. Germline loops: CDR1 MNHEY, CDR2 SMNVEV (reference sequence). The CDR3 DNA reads TGTGCCAGCAGGACGGGACAGCATAATTCACCCCTCCACTTT. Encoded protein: CASRTGQHNSPLHF.

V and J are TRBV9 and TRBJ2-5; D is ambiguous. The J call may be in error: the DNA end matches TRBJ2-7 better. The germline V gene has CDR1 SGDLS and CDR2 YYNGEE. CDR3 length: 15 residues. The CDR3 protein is CASSVRADSSYEQYF. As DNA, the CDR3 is TGTGCCAGCAGCGTCCGGGCTGATTCCTCCTACGAGCAGTACTTC.

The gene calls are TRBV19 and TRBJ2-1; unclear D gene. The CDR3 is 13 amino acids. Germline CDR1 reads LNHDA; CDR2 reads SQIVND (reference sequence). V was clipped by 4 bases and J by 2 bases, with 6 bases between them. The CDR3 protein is CASSSGPYNEQFF. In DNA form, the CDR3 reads TGTGCCAGTAGTAGCGGTCCCTACAATGAGCAGTTCTTC. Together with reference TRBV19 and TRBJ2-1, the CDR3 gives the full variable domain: DGGITQSPKYLFRKEGQNVTLSCEQNLNHDAMYWYRQDPGQGLRLIYYSQIVNDFQKGDIAEGYSVSREKKESFPLTVTSAQKNPTAFYLCASSSGPYNEQFFGPGTRLTVL.

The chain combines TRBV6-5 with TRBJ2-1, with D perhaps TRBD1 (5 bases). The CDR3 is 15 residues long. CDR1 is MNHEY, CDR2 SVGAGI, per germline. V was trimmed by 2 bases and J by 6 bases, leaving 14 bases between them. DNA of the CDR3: TGTGCCAGCAGTTACGGAACAGGTCCGGGCAATGAGCAGTTCTTC. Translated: CASSYGTGPGNEQFF.

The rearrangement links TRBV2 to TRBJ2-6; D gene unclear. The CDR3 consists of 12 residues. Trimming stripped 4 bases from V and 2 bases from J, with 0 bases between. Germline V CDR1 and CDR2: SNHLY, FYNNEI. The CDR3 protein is CASSAGANVLTF. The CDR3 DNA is TGTGCCAGCAGTGCTGGGGCCAACGTCCTGACTTTC.

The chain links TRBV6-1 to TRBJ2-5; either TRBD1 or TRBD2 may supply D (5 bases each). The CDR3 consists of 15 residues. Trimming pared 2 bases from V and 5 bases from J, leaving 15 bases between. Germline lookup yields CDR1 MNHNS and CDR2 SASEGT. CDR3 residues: CASSESPGPGETQYF. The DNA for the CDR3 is TGTGCCAGCAGTGAATCCCCGGGGCCGGGGGAGACCCAGTACTTC.

This CDR3 is CASSLRPGAGSNQPQHF. The CDR3 DNA reads as TGTGCCAGCAGCTTACGTCCGGGGGCGGGTAGCAATCAGCCCCAGCATTTT. The gene calls are TRBV7-8 and TRBJ1-5; weak D call: TRBD1 (6 bases). This CDR3 contains 17 residues. Deletions cut 2 bases from V and 0 bases from J, with 14 bases between. Germline V gives CDR1 SGHVS, CDR2 FQNEAQ. The variable domain in full, completed from reference TRBV7-8 and TRBJ1-5, reads GAGVSQSPRYKVAKRGQDVALRCDPISGHVSLFWYQQALGQGPEFLTYFQNEAQLDKSGLPSDRFFAERPEGSVSTLKIQRTQQEDSAVYLCASSLRPGAGSNQPQHFGDGTRLSIL.

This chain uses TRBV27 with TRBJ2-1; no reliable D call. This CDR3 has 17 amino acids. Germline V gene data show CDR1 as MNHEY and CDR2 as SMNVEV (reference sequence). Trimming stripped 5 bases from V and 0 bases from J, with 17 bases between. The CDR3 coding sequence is TGTGCCAGCAGTCCTCCTTATGGGCGGAGCTCCTACAATGAGCAGTTCTTC. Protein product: CASSPPYGRSSYNEQFF.

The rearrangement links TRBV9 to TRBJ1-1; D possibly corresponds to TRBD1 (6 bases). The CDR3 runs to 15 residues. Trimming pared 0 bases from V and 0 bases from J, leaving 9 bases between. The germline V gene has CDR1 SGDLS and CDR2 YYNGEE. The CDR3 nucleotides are TGTGCCAGCAGCGTAGCCACAGGGATGAACACTGAAGCTTTCTTT. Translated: CASSVATGMNTEAFF. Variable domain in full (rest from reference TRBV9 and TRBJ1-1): DSGVTQTPKHLITATGQRVTLRCSPRSGDLSVYWYQQSLDQGLQFLIQYYNGEERAKGNILERFSAQQFPDLHSELNLSSLELGDSALYFCASSVATGMNTEAFFGQGTRLTVV.

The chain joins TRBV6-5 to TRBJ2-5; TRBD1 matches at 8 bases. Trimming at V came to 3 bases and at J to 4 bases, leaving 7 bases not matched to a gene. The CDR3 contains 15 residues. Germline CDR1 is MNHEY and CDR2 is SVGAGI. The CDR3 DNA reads TGTGCCAGCAGTTATTCCGGACAGGGTGGAGAGACCCAGTACTTC. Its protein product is CASSYSGQGGETQYF.

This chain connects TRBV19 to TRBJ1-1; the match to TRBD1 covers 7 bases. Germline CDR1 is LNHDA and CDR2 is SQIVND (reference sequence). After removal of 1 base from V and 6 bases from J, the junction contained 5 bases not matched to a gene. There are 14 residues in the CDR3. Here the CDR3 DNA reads TGTGCCAGTAGTATAGGAGGGGGACAGTCTGAAGCTTTCTTT. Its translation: CASSIGGGQSEAFF.

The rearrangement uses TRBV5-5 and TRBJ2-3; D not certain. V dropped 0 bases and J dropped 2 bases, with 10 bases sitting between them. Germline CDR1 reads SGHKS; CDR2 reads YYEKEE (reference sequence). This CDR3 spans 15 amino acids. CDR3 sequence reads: CASSLGVTTTDTQYF. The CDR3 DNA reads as TGTGCCAGCAGCTTGGGGGTAACTACCACAGATACGCAGTATTTT. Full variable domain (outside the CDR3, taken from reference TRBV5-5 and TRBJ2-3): DAGVTQSPTHLIKTRGQQVTLRCSPISGHKSVSWYQQVLGQGPQFIFQYYEKEERGRGNFPDRFSARQFPNYSSELNVNALLLGDSALYLCASSLGVTTTDTQYFGPGTRLTVL.

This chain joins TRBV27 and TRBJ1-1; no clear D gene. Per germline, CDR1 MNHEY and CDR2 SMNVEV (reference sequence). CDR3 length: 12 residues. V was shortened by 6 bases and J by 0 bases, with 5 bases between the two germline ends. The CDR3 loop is CASRGLNTEAFF. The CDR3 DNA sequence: TGTGCCAGCAGGGGTCTGAACACTGAAGCTTTCTTT.

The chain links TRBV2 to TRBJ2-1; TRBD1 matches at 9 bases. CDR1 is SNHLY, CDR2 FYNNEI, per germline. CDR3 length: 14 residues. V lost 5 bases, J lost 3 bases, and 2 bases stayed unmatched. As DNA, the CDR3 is TGTGCCAGCAGTATGACAGGGGGCTACAATGAGCAGTTCTTC. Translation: CASSMTGGYNEQFF. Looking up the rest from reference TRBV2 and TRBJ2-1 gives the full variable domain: EPEVTQTPSHQVTQMGQEVILRCVPISNHLYFYWYRQILGQKVEFLVSFYNNEISEKSEIFDDQFSVERPDGSNFTLKIRSTKLEDSAMYFCASSMTGGYNEQFFGPGTRLTVL.

CDR3 region: CASSIGGGSTETQYF. In DNA, the CDR3 is TGTGCCAGTAGTATTGGAGGGGGCTCCACGGAGACCCAGTACTTC. The chain recombines TRBV19 with TRBJ2-5; the D gene is possibly TRBD1 (7 bases). V lost 3 bases to trimming and J lost 5 bases, with 16 bases between them. The CDR3 runs to 15 residues. Per germline, CDR1 LNHDA and CDR2 SQIVND (reference sequence).

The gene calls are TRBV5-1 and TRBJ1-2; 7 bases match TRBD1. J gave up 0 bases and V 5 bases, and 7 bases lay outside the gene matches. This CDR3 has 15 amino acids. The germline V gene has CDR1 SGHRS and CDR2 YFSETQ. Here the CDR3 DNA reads TGCGCCAGCAGTTGGACAGGAGAAGCTAACTATGGCTACACCTTC. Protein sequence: CASSWTGEANYGYTF.

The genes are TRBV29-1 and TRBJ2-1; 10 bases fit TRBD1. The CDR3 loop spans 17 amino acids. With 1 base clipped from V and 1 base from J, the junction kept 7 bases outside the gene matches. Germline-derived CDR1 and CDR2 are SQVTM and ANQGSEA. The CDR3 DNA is TGCAGCGTTGAAGGGGGACAGGGGATTCGGTCCTACAATGAGCAGTTCTTC. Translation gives CSVEGGQGIRSYNEQFF.

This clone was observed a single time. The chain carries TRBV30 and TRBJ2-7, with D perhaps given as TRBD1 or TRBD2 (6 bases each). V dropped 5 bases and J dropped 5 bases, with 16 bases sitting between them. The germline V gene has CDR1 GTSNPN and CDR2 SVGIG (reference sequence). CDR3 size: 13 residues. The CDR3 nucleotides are TGTGCCTGGCAGGAGGGGGGTCCCCACGAGCAGTACTTC. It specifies CAWQEGGPHEQYF.

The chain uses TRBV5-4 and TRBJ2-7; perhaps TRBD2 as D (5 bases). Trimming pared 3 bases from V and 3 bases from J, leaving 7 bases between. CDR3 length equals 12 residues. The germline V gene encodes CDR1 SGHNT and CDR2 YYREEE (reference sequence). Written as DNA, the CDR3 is TGTGCCAGCAGCTCAGAGGGCTACGAGCAGTACTTC. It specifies CASSSEGYEQYF.

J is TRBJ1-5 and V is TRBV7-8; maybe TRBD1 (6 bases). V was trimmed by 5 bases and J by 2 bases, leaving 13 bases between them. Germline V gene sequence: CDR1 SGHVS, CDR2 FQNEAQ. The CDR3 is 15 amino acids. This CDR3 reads CASSAVGGRNQPQHF. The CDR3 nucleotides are TGTGCCAGCAGCGCCGTAGGGGGACGCAATCAGCCCCAGCATTTT.

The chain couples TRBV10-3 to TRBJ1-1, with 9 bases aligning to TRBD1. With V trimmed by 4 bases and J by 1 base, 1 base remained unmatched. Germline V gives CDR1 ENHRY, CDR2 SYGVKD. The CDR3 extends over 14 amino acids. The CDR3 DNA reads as TGTGCCATCAGTGCGGGACAGGGGAACACTGAAGCTTTCTTT. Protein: CAISAGQGNTEAFF.

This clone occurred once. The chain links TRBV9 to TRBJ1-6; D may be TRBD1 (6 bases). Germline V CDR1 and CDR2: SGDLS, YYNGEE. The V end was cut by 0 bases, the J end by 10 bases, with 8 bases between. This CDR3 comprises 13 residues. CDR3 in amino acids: CASSVEGGSPLHF. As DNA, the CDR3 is TGTGCCAGCAGCGTAGAGGGGGGATCACCCCTCCACTTT.